This T cell receptor (beta chain) was observed in a study of blood T cell repertoires in COVID-19. As for the study in general: Sites across the United States, Italy and Spain contributed samples from acute and convalescent COVID-19. The analysed material was cDNA or gDNA that came from T cells, B-cell-depleted T cells, or PBMCs.

Per the original data handling: For nucleated cells, counts were estimated from reference gene primer amplification. The method was immunoSEQ multiplex PCR; TCRdb's version includes in-frame clones alone and lacks a portion of them. V and J calls and clone size are given by that table; D and trimming were obtained from the DNA. The sample gives some 290,000 clones, about 88% of which show up once; 3.6% is in the top ten. Sequencing was done on a sample of peripheral blood. The source of this sequence is a young man with active or convalescent COVID-19.

The DNA of the CDR3 is TGTGCCAGCAGCGGGATTACAGGGTTTGAGGCTAACTATGGCTACACCTTC. Amino acid sequence: CASSGITGFEANYGYTF. The chain recombines TRBV7-9 with TRBJ1-2, with a weak D call TRBD1 (6 bases). The CDR3 is 17 amino acids. The V end was cut by 5 bases, the J end by 0 bases, with 19 bases between. Looked up from germline, CDR1 is SEHNR and CDR2 is FQNEAQ (reference sequence).